Below, 32 T cell receptor beta chains from the same sample are listed, as sequenced in a study of blood T cell repertoires in COVID-19. Libraries were prepared by immunoSEQ multiplex PCR; TCRdb keeps only in-frame clonotypes and omits some of them. Of more than 85,000 clones listed, around 90% are singletons. Sequencing was done on a sample of peripheral blood. These receptor sequences come from a man aged 70-80 years with acute or convalescent COVID-19.

The CDR3 protein is CASSIRRVKDQPQHF. The CDR3 region has the DNA TGTGCCAGCAGTATCCGCAGGGTAAAAGATCAGCCCCAGCATTTT. The chain carries TRBV28 and TRBJ1-5, with a weak D call TRBD1 (5 bases). Germline V gene lookup returns CDR1 MDHEN and CDR2 SYDVKM. The CDR3 has 15 residues. V was trimmed by 5 bases and J by 5 bases, leaving 16 bases between them.

The chain has TRBV18 and TRBJ2-5; D is unclear. The CDR3 covers 13 residues. Germline V gene data show CDR1 as KGHSH and CDR2 as LQKENI. V was shortened by 1 base and J by 3 bases, with 6 bases between the two germline ends. Here the CDR3 DNA reads TGTGCCAGCTCACCACTAACAGAAGAGACCCAGTACTTC. It is translated as CASSPLTEETQYF.

The CDR3 DNA follows: TGTGCCAGCAGCGTAAAGGGACAGGTCTCTGGGGCCAACGTCCTGACTTTC. This sequence encodes CASSVKGQVSGANVLTF. The rearrangement uses TRBV9 and TRBJ2-6; 8 positions match TRBD1. V gave up 1 base and J gave up 0 bases; unmatched junction bases: 3. This CDR3 contains 17 residues. The germline V gene has CDR1 SGDLS and CDR2 YYNGEE.

The chain is built from TRBV6-5 and TRBJ2-7; perhaps TRBD2 as D (5 bases). The CDR3 has 13 amino acids. The germline V and J ends were trimmed by 4 bases and 6 bases, with 13 bases remaining between them. Germline CDR1 is MNHEY and CDR2 is SVGAGI. DNA for the CDR3: TGTGCCAGCAGTTCCAACGGGAACCCCGAGCAGTACTTC. Translation: CASSSNGNPEQYF.

Written as DNA, the CDR3 is TGTGCCAGCAGTGAAGCTGCGGGGACAGGGGCCTATGGCTACACCTTC. This gives the protein CASSEAAGTGAYGYTF. V usage is TRBV6-1 and J usage is TRBJ1-2, with 10 bases identical to TRBD1. The CDR3 totals 16 residues. V lost 0 bases and J lost 4; bases outside the gene matches: 5. Germline values: CDR1 MNHNS, CDR2 SASEGT.

This chain uses TRBV28 with TRBJ2-1; 7 positions agree with TRBD1. After removal of 2 bases from V and 5 bases from J, the junction contained 12 bases not matched to a gene. There are 17 residues in the CDR3. The germline gives CDR1 MDHEN, CDR2 SYDVKM. CDR3 protein: CASSLRGLRTGNNEQFF. The CDR3 nucleotides read TGTGCCAGCAGTTTAAGAGGTTTAAGGACAGGTAACAATGAGCAGTTCTTC.

The V and J genes are TRBV5-1 and TRBJ2-7; D is uncertain. The germline V gene encodes CDR1 SGHRS and CDR2 YFSETQ. Trimming left V 2 bases short and J 6 bases short, with 12 bases between. The CDR3 contains 13 residues. In DNA, the CDR3 is TGCGCCAGCAGCTTTGAAGTGCGGCTCGAGCAGTACTTC. Its translation: CASSFEVRLEQYF.

The gene calls are TRBV7-3 and TRBJ2-3; 11 nucleotides match TRBD2. J was trimmed by 6 bases and V by 5 bases; bases with no gene match: 10. The germline gives CDR1 SGHTA, CDR2 FQGTGA. This CDR3 contains 16 residues. CDR3 in amino acids: CASSHVAGGPKDTQYF. DNA for the CDR3: TGTGCCAGCAGCCATGTAGCGGGAGGGCCAAAGGATACGCAGTATTTT.

For the CDR3, the DNA is TGTGCCAGCAGTCCCTCCTCCCTAGCGGGGGTCGGGGATACGCAGTATTTT. As protein: CASSPSSLAGVGDTQYF. The chain joins TRBV6-6 to TRBJ2-3, with 10 bases fitting TRBD2. The CDR3 runs to 17 residues. After removal of 5 bases from V and 6 bases from J, the junction contained 14 bases not matched to a gene. Germline V gives CDR1 MNHNY, CDR2 SVGAGI (reference sequence).

This clone was seen just once. The chain uses TRBV24-1 and TRBJ2-3; 10 nucleotides agree with TRBD2. Germline assignment: CDR1 KGHDR and CDR2 SFDVKD. CDR3 length equals 15 residues. V dropped 5 bases and J dropped 5; count of bases not matched to a gene: 6. The CDR3 here is CATSVGTSAVDTQYF. CDR3 DNA sequence: TGTGCCACCAGTGTTGGGACTAGCGCCGTAGATACGCAGTATTTT.

This sequence joins TRBV14 and TRBJ1-2; possible D gene TRBD1, 5 bases. Germline CDR1 SGHDN, CDR2 FVKESK. The length of the CDR3 is 13 residues. Trimming shortened V by 4 bases and J by 0 bases, and 6 bases separated the two germline ends. In DNA form, the CDR3 reads TGTGCCAGCAGCCCACAGGCTAACTATGGCTACACCTTC. It is translated as CASSPQANYGYTF. The full variable domain, completed using reference TRBV14 and TRBJ1-2, is EAGVTQFPSHSVIEKGQTVTLRCDPISGHDNLYWYRRVMGKEIKFLLHFVKESKQDESGMPNNRFLAERTGGTYSTLKVQPAELEDSGVYFCASSPQANYGYTFGSGTRLTVV.

The CDR3 is CASRLRDSPDLPHSPLHF. CDR3 sequence (DNA): TGTGCCAGCAGGCTCCGGGACTCCCCTGACTTGCCTCATTCACCCCTCCACTTT. The J gene is TRBJ1-6, the V gene TRBV21-1. TRBV21-1 is a pseudogene. This CDR3 comprises 18 residues.

The chain couples TRBV10-1 to TRBJ2-3, with 8 bases fitting TRBD2. V was clipped by 9 bases and J by 4 bases; unmatched bases: 3. This CDR3 comprises 12 residues. CDR1 and CDR2 (germline): WNHNN, SYGVQD (reference sequence). In DNA, the CDR3 is TGCGCCAGTAGCGGGGATGCAGATACGCAGTATTTT. It translates to CASSGDADTQYF.

This sequence joins TRBV6-6 and TRBJ2-1; the match to TRBD2 covers 9 bases. Germline V CDR1 and CDR2: MNHNY, SVGAGI (reference sequence). This CDR3 is built from 17 residues. J gave up 0 bases and V 5 bases, and 8 bases lay outside the gene matches. CDR3 coding DNA: TGTGCCAGCAGTCCCGGGACTAGCTTATCCTCCTACAATGAGCAGTTCTTC. It codes for CASSPGTSLSSYNEQFF.

The V gene is TRBV12-3 or TRBV12-4, the J gene TRBJ1-1, with D possibly TRBD1 on 6 matching bases. The V gene lost 3 bases and the J gene lost 6 bases, with 11 bases spanning the gap. This CDR3 is built from 13 residues. The DNA for the CDR3 is TGTGCCAGCAGTTTTTTAGGGGGGGCTGAAGCTTTCTTT. Translated, it gives CASSFLGGAEAFF.

This clone has only a few counts. V and J are TRBV4-2 and TRBJ2-7, with 12 bases matching TRBD2. J gave up 0 bases and V 0 bases, and 0 bases lay outside the gene matches. Germline V lookup: CDR1 LGHNA, CDR2 YNFKEQ. CDR3 length: 16 residues. This CDR3 is CASSQETSGSSYEQYF. For the CDR3, the DNA is TGTGCCAGCAGCCAAGAGACTAGCGGGAGCTCCTACGAGCAGTACTTC.

By share, this clone ranks as medium-sized. This specimen includes other DNA sequences encoding the same CDR3. This rearrangement joins TRBV5-5 to TRBJ1-2; D possibly corresponds to TRBD1 (6 bases). This CDR3 spans 13 amino acids. Germline CDR1 is SGHKS and CDR2 is YYEKEE (reference sequence). Trimming stripped 0 bases from V and 3 bases from J, with 6 bases between. The CDR3 here is CASSLGTDYGYTF. The CDR3 DNA reads TGTGCCAGCAGCTTGGGGACAGACTATGGCTACACCTTC.

This chain connects TRBV18 to TRBJ1-2, with D uncertain. This CDR3 has 13 residues. The germline V and J ends were trimmed by 3 bases and 6 bases, with 11 bases remaining between them. The germline V gene encodes CDR1 KGHSH and CDR2 LQKENI. The CDR3 is CASSPVQDDGYTF. CDR3 coding DNA: TGTGCCAGCTCACCGGTCCAGGATGATGGCTACACCTTC.

V is TRBV5-1 and J is TRBJ1-2; D possibly corresponds to TRBD1 (5 bases). Germline V CDR1 and CDR2: SGHRS, YFSETQ. V was trimmed by 3 bases and J by 0 bases, leaving 24 bases between them. CDR3 size: 19 residues. The CDR3 is CASSSNPGLLGGTNYGYTF. CDR3 DNA: TGCGCCAGCAGCTCAAATCCGGGACTCCTTGGGGGAACTAACTATGGCTACACCTTC.

The chain combines TRBV12-5 with TRBJ2-1; possibly TRBD2 for D (6 bases). This CDR3 is 14 amino acids long. V lost 7 bases to trimming and J lost 4 bases, with 14 bases between them. Germline CDR1 reads LGHNT; CDR2 reads FRNRAP. In DNA, the CDR3 is TGTGCTAGTGCTCCGGGGACTGGATACAATGAGCAGTTCTTC. This sequence encodes CASAPGTGYNEQFF. Full variable domain (rest looked up from reference TRBV12-5 and TRBJ2-1): DARVTQTPRHKVTEMGQEVTMRCQPILGHNTVFWYRQTMMQGLELLAYFRNRAPLDDSGMPKDRFSAEMPDATLATLKIQPSEPRDSAVYFCASAPGTGYNEQFFGPGTRLTVL.

This clone has just a few counts. The gene calls are TRBV4-1 and TRBJ1-2, with TRBD1 matching 8 bases. Germline assignment: CDR1 MGHRA and CDR2 YSYEKL. The CDR3 runs 16 residues. Trimming removed 0 bases from V and 7 bases from J; junction bases left unmatched: 10. CDR3 in amino acids: CASSQDEFGQGPGYTF. In nucleotides, the CDR3 is TGCGCCAGCAGCCAAGATGAGTTCGGACAGGGACCTGGCTACACCTTC.

The chain uses TRBV27 and TRBJ1-5; maybe TRBD1 (6 bases). Trimming removed 3 bases at V and 3 bases at J, with 12 bases between. This CDR3 has 15 residues. Looked up from germline, CDR1 is MNHEY and CDR2 is SMNVEV (reference sequence). Here the CDR3 reads CASSFGQGFNQPQHF. The CDR3 nucleotides are TGTGCCAGCAGTTTCGGGCAGGGGTTCAATCAGCCCCAGCATTTT.

J is TRBJ2-1 and V is TRBV14, with no clear D. V lost 4 bases to trimming and J lost 4 bases, with 8 bases between them. The V gene's germline CDR1 is SGHDN and CDR2 FVKESK. There are 13 residues in the CDR3. The CDR3 bases are TGTGCCAGCAGCCGTTCCGGTTACAATGAGCAGTTCTTC. It specifies CASSRSGYNEQFF.

A remark on this clone: Other DNA variants within this sample encode the same CDR3. The CDR3: CASSPGTGFYEQYF. The CDR3 DNA reads TGTGCCAGCTCACCCGGGACAGGGTTCTACGAGCAGTACTTC. The V gene is TRBV18, the J gene TRBJ2-7, with 9 bases that match TRBD1. The germline gives CDR1 KGHSH, CDR2 LQKENI. After removal of 3 bases from V and 3 bases from J, the junction contained 3 bases not matched to a gene. The CDR3 runs 14 residues.

The CDR3 protein is CASSSRGSFTYEQYF. The CDR3 region has the DNA TGTGCCAGCAGCTCACGGGGATCGTTCACCTACGAGCAGTACTTC. The V gene is TRBV11-3, the J gene TRBJ2-7; maybe TRBD2 (5 bases). CDR3 size: 15 residues. Germline values: CDR1 SGHNT, CDR2 YENEEA. The germline V and J ends were trimmed by 4 bases and 2 bases, with 15 bases remaining between them.

The CDR3 bases are TGTGCCAGCAGTTTATCCGGACAGGGTGCTGGAAACACCATATATTTT. Encoded protein: CASSLSGQGAGNTIYF. This chain joins TRBV28 and TRBJ1-3, with 8 bases fitting TRBD1. V trimming: 1 base; J trimming: 2 bases; junction bases outside the gene matches: 4. Germline lookup yields CDR1 MDHEN and CDR2 SYDVKM. The CDR3 consists of 16 residues.

This sequence joins TRBV3-1 (or the pseudogene TRBV3-2) and TRBJ1-1; 9 bases fit TRBD1. V was clipped by 4 bases and J by 4 bases; unmatched bases: 7. The CDR3 loop spans 15 amino acids. CDR1 and CDR2 from the germline V gene are LGHDT and YNNKEL (reference sequence). The CDR3 here is CASSLQGAGGTEAFF. CDR3 in DNA: TGTGCCAGCAGCCTACAGGGGGCAGGGGGCACTGAAGCTTTCTTT.

CDR3 sequence: CASSWTGGNEQFF. In DNA, the CDR3 is TGCGCCAGCAGCTGGACAGGGGGCAATGAGCAGTTCTTC. The chain joins TRBV5-1 to TRBJ2-1; TRBD1 agrees at 10 bases. J gave up 6 bases and V 3 bases, and 0 bases lay outside the gene matches. This CDR3 has 13 amino acids. Germline CDR1 is SGHRS and CDR2 is YFSETQ.

The rearrangement uses TRBV6-6 and TRBJ1-5, with TRBD1 identical over 7 bases. After removal of 6 bases from V and 3 bases from J, the junction contained 8 bases not matched to a gene. The CDR3 loop spans 15 amino acids. Germline V gives CDR1 MNHNY, CDR2 SVGAGI (reference sequence). The CDR3 DNA follows: TGTGCCAGCAGACAACAGGGGAGGTCCAATCAGCCCCAGCATTTT. It yields the protein CASRQQGRSNQPQHF.

The rearrangement links TRBV7-2 to TRBJ1-1; D uncertain. V lost 3 bases and J 2 bases, leaving 7 bases between the germline ends. This CDR3 has 13 residues. Germline loops: CDR1 SGHTA, CDR2 FQGNSA. The CDR3 bases are TGTGCCAGCAGCTTTCTCCCCAACACTGAAGCTTTCTTT. Its protein is CASSFLPNTEAFF.

The chain carries TRBV24-1 and TRBJ2-5; 9 bases match TRBD1. The CDR3 has 16 residues. The V gene end was trimmed by 3 bases and the J gene end by 1 base; junction bases not matched to a gene: 5. Germline V lookup: CDR1 KGHDR, CDR2 SFDVKD. CDR3 bases: TGTGCCACCAGTGATCCCGGGACAGGGTTCCAAGAGACCCAGTACTTC. Translated, it gives CATSDPGTGFQETQYF.

V is TRBV6-1 and J is TRBJ2-7, with TRBD2 matching 9 bases. After removal of 0 bases from V and 3 bases from J, the junction contained 12 bases not matched to a gene. The CDR3 is 18 residues long. From germline, CDR1 is MNHNS and CDR2 SASEGT. CDR3 sequence: CASSEAIRLAGSGYEQYF. Here the CDR3 DNA reads TGTGCCAGCAGTGAAGCCATAAGGCTAGCGGGGAGTGGCTACGAGCAGTACTTC.